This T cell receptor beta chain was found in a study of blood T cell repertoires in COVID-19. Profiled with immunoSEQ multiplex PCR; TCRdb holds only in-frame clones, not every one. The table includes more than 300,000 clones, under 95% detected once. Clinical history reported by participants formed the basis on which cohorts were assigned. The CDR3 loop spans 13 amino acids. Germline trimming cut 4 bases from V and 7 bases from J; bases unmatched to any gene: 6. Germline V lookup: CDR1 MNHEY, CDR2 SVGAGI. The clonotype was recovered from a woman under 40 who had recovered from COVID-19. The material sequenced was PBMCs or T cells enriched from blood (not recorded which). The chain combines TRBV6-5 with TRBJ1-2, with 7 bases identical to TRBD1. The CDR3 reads CASSSLTGFGYTF. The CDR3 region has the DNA TGTGCCAGCAGTTCATTGACAGGGTTTGGCTACACCTTC.